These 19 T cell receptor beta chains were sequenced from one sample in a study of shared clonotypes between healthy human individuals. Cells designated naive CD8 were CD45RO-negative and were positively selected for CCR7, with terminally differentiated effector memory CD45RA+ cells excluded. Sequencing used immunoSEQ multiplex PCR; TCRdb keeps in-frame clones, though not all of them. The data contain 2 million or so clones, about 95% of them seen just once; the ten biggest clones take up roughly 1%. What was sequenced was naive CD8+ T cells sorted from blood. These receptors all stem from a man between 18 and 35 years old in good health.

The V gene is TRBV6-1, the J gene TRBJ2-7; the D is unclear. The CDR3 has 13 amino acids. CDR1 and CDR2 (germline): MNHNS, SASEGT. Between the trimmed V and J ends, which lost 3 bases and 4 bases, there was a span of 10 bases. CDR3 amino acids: CASSDYVGYEQYF. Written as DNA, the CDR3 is TGTGCCAGCAGTGACTACGTCGGATACGAGCAGTACTTC.

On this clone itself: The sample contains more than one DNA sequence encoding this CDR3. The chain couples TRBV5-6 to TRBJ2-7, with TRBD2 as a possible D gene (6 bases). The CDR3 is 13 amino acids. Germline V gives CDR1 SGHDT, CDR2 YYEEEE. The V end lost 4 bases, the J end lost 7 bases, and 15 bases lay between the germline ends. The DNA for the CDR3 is TGTGCCAGCAGCCTCGGAGGGTTAGGTGAGCAGTACTTC. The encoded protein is CASSLGGLGEQYF.

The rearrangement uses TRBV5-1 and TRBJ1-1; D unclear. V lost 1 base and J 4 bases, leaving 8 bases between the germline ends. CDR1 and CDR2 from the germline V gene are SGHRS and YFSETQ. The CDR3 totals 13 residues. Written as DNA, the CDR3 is TGCGCCAGCAGCTTGTACGGAATCACTGAAGCTTTCTTT. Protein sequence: CASSLYGITEAFF.

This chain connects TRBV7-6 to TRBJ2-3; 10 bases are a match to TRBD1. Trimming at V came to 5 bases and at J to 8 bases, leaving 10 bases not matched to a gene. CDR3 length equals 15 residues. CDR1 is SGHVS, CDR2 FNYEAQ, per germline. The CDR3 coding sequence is TGTGCCAGCAGCGCAACCGGGACAGGGGTGGGTACGCAGTATTTT. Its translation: CASSATGTGVGTQYF.

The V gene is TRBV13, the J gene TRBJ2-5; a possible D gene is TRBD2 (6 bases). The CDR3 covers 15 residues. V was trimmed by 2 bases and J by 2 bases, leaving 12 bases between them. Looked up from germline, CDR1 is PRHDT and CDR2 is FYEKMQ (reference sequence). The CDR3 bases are TGTGCCAGCAGCTTAAACGGGGGAGGTCAAGAGACCCAGTACTTC. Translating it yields CASSLNGGGQETQYF.

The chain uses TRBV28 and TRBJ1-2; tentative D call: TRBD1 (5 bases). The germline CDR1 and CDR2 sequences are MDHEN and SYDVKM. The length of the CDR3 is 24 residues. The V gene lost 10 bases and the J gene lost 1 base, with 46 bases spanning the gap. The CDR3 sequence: CAIPQFMGGEAGRVRRGLNYGYTF. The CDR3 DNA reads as TGTGCCATCCCGCAGTTTATGGGAGGTGAAGCAGGCAGGGTACGCCGAGGGCTTAACTATGGCTACACCTTC.

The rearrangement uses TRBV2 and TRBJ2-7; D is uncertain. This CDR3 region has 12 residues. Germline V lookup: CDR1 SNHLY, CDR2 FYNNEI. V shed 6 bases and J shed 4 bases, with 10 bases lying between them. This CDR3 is CASSLGRYEQYF. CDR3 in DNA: TGTGCCAGCAGCCTCGGGCGATACGAGCAGTACTTC.

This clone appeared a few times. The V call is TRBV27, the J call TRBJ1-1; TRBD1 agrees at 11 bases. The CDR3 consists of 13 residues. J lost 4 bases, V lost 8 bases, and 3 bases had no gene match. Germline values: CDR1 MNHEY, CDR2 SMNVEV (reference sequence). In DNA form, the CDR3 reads TGTGCCAGCCGGGACAGGGGGTTCACTGAAGCTTTCTTT. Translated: CASRDRGFTEAFF.

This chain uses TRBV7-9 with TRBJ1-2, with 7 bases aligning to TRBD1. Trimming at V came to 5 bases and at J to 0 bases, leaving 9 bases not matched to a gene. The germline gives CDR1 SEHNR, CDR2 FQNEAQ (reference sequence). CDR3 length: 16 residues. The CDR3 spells CASSPIQGKPNYGYTF. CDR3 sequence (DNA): TGTGCCAGCAGCCCAATACAGGGGAAACCTAACTATGGCTACACCTTC.

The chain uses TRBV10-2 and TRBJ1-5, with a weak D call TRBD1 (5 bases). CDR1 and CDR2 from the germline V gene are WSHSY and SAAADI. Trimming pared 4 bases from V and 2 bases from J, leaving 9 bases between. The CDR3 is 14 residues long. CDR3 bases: TGCGCCAGCAGTGTAATAGGGGGCAATCAGCCCCAGCATTTT. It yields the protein CASSVIGGNQPQHF.

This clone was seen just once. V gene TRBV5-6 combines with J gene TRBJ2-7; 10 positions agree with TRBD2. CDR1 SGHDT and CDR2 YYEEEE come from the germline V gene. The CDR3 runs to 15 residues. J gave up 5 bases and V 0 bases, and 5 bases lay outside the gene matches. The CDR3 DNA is TGTGCCAGCAGCTTGGAAGCGGGGGGGCCGGACGAGCAGTACTTC. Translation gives CASSLEAGGPDEQYF.

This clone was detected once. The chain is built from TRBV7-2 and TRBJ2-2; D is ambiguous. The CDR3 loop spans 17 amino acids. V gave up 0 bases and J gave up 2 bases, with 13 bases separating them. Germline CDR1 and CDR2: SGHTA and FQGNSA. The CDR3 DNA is TGTGCCAGCAGCTTAGCCGGTGTGCCGTATAACACCGGGGAGCTGTTTTTT. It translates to CASSLAGVPYNTGELFF.

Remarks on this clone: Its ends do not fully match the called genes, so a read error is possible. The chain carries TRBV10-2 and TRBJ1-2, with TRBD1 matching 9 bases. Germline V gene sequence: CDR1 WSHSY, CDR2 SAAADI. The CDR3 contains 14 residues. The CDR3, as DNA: TGCGCCAGCAGGCCCGATCCGGGACAGGGTTACGAAATTTTC. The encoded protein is CASRPDPGQGYEIF.

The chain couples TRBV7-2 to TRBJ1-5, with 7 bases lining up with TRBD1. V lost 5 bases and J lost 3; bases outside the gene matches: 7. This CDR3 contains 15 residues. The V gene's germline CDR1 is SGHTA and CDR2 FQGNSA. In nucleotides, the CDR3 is TGTGCCAGCAGCATAGGGACAGCTTTCAATCAGCCCCAGCATTTT. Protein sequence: CASSIGTAFNQPQHF. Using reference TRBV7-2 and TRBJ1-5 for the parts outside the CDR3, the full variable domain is GAGVSQSPSNKVTEKGKDVELRCDPISGHTALYWYRQSLGQGLEFLIYFQGNSAPDKSGLPSDRFSAERTGGSVSTLTIQRTQQEDSAVYLCASSIGTAFNQPQHFGDGTRLSIL.

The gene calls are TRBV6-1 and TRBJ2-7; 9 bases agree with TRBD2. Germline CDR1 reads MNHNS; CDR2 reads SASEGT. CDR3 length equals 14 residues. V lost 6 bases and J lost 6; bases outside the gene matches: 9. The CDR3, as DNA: TGTGCCAGCAGAGGACTAGCGTCACCCTCCGAGCAGTACTTC. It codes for CASRGLASPSEQYF.

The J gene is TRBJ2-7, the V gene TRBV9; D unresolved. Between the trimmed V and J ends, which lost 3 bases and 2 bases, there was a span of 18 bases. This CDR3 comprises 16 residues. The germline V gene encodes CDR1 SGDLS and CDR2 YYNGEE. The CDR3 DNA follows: TGTGCCAGCAGCGCGGCGGAAGAAGGCCCTACCTACGAGCAGTACTTC. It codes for CASSAAEEGPTYEQYF.

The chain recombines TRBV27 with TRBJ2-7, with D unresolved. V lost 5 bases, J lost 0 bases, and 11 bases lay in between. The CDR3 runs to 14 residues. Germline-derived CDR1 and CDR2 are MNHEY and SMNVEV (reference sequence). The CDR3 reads CASSPEDLSYEQYF. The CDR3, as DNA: TGTGCCAGCAGTCCCGAGGATCTCTCCTACGAGCAGTACTTC.

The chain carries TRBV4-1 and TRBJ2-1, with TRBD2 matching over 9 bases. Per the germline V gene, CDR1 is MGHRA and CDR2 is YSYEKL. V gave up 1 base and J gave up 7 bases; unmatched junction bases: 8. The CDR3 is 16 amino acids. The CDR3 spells CASSQVIAGVGNEQFF. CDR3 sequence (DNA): TGCGCCAGCAGCCAAGTAATAGCGGGAGTGGGTAATGAGCAGTTCTTC.

The CDR3 protein is CASSRSTSNSYEQYF. The CDR3 nucleotides read TGTGCCAGCAGCCGGAGTACTAGCAATTCATACGAGCAGTACTTC. The chain employs TRBV6-6 and TRBJ2-7; maybe TRBD2 (6 bases). The length of the CDR3 is 15 residues. The V end was cut by 6 bases, the J end by 4 bases, with 19 bases between. In germline, CDR1 is MNHNY, CDR2 SVGAGI (reference sequence).